This entry is about one T cell receptor beta chain. Antigen: not known. Libraries were prepared by immunoSEQ multiplex PCR; TCRdb keeps only in-frame clonotypes and omits some of them. This table holds 100,000 to 150,000 clones, about 90% found once. The sample comes from a study of Tregs in tolerant kidney transplant recipients. Whole-study findings and limits: Biological reproducibility was not directly addressed in this study. Validation in larger populations is needed because few patients were studied. Expanding Tregs on activated donor B cells appeared to best identify donor-specific TCRbeta clones.

The CDR3 is 14 residues long. Trimming took off 6 bases at V and 0 bases at J, with 6 bases between the two ends. Germline loops: CDR1 MNHEY, CDR2 SVGAGI. Thawed PBMCs were FACS-sorted into unstimulated CD4+CD25+CD127- regulatory T cells, CD4+CD25- non-regulatory cells, CD4 and CD8 cells. The TCR sequence derives from a human donor in good health. Sequenced: CD4+ T cells from blood. The chain is built from TRBV6-5 and TRBJ2-6; TRBD1 is a possible D gene (5 bases). The CDR3, as DNA: TGTGCCAGCAGAGACAGCTCTGGGGCCAACGTCCTGACTTTC. Translating it yields CASRDSSGANVLTF.